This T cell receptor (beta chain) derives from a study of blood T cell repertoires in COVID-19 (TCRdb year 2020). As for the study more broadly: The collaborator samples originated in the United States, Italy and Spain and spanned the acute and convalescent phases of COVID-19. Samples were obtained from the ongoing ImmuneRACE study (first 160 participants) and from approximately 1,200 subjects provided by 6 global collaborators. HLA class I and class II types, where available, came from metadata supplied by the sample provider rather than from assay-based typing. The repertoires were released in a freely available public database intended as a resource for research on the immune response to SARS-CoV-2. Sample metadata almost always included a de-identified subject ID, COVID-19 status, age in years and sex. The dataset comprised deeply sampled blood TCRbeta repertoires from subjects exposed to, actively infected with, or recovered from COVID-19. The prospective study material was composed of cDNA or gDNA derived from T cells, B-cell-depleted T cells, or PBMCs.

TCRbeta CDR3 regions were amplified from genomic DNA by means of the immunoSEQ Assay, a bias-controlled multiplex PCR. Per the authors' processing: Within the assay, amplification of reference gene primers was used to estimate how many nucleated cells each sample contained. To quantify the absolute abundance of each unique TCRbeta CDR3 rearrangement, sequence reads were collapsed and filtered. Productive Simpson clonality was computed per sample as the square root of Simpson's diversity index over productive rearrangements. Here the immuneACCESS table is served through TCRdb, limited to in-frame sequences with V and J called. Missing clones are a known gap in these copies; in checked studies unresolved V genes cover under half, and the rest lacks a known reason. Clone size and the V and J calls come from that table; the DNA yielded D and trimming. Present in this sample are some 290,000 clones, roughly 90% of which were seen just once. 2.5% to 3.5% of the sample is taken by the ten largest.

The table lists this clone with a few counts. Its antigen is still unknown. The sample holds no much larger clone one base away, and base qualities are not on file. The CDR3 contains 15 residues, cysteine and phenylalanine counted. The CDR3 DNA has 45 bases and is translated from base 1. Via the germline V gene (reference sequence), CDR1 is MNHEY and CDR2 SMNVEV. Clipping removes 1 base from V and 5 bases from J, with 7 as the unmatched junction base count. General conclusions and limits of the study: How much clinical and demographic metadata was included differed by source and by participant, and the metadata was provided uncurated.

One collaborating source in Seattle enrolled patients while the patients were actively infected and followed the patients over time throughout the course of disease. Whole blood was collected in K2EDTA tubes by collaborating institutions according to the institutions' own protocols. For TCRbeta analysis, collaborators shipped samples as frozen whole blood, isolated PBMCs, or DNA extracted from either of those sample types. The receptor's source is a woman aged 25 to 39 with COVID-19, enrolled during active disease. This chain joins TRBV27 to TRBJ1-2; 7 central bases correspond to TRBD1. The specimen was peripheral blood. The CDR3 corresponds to CASSLFGTVQYGYTF. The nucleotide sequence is TGTGCCAGCAGTTTATTTGGGACAGTGCAATATGGCTACACCTTC.